A single sample gave rise to the 29 T cell receptor beta chains below, sequenced in a study of blood T cell repertoires in COVID-19. Libraries were prepared by immunoSEQ multiplex PCR; TCRdb keeps only in-frame clonotypes and omits some of them. The sample lists 300,000 or so clones; about 90% were seen once. Sequenced: peripheral blood. The receptor source for this set is a woman aged 40 to 50 with acute or convalescent COVID-19.

The rearrangement joins TRBV18 to TRBJ2-2; perhaps TRBD1 as D (5 bases). The CDR3 is 18 amino acids. The V end was cut by 3 bases, the J end by 6 bases, with 23 bases between. Germline values: CDR1 KGHSH, CDR2 LQKENI. This chain's CDR3 is CASSPSSVRPGIAGELFF. CDR3 in DNA: TGTGCCAGCTCACCTAGTTCTGTCCGACCAGGGATAGCCGGGGAGCTGTTTTTT.

The rearrangement links TRBV6-5 to TRBJ1-2, with D perhaps matching TRBD1 (5 bases). V was shortened by 0 bases and J by 8 bases, with 13 bases between the two germline ends. This CDR3 has 14 amino acids. CDR1 and CDR2 (germline): MNHEY, SVGAGI. The CDR3 here is CASSYSGGGVGYTF. The DNA for the CDR3 is TGTGCCAGCAGTTACTCCGGGGGAGGGGTCGGCTACACCTTC.

The chain is built from TRBV5-1 and TRBJ1-1; possibly TRBD1 for D (6 bases). This CDR3 has 11 residues. Trimming shortened V by 0 bases and J by 12 bases, and 9 bases separated the two germline ends. Germline loops: CDR1 SGHRS, CDR2 YFSETQ. The CDR3 bases are TGCGCCAGCAGCTTGGACAGGGATACTTTCTTT. It specifies CASSLDRDTFF.

V usage is TRBV7-2 and J usage is TRBJ2-5; D is possibly TRBD1 (5 bases). CDR3 size: 12 residues. V lost 3 bases to trimming and J lost 7 bases, with 9 bases between them. Germline CDR1 is SGHTA and CDR2 is FQGNSA. The CDR3 DNA follows: TGTGCCAGCAGCTTCAAGGGGTGGACCCAGTACTTC. Translation: CASSFKGWTQYF.

The chain uses TRBV5-4 and TRBJ1-1, with TRBD1 as a possible D gene (5 bases). Germline V gives CDR1 SGHNT, CDR2 YYREEE (reference sequence). The CDR3 contains 16 residues. V was cut by 0 bases and J by 3 bases, with 15 bases left in between. The CDR3 DNA follows: TGTGCCAGCAGCTTGGATCCCAGGGAGGGTTACACTGAAGCTTTCTTT. This codes for CASSLDPREGYTEAFF. The variable domain in full, completed from reference TRBV5-4 and TRBJ1-1, reads ETGVTQSPTHLIKTRGQQVTLRCSSQSGHNTVSWYQQALGQGPQFIFQYYREEENGRGNFPPRFSGLQFPNYSSELNVNALELDDSALYLCASSLDPREGYTEAFFGQGTRLTVV.

The J gene is TRBJ2-1, the V gene TRBV4-1; 8 bases match TRBD2. Germline CDR1 MGHRA, CDR2 YSYEKL. There are 16 residues in the CDR3. The trim removed 0 bases at V and 9 bases at J, leaving 10 bases unmatched. Here the CDR3 DNA reads TGCGCCAGCAGCCAAGAAATAACGGGGGGGCCGAGTGAGCAGTTCTTC. It encodes CASSQEITGGPSEQFF.

This clone was observed a few times. CDR3 in amino acids: CASSPPGGNYGYTF. CDR3 sequence (DNA): TGTGCCAGCAGCCCGCCGGGGGGAAACTATGGCTACACCTTC. V is TRBV5-5 and J is TRBJ1-2; D perhaps matches TRBD1 (5 bases). This CDR3 contains 14 residues. The V end was cut by 4 bases, the J end by 2 bases, with 12 bases between. Per germline, CDR1 SGHKS and CDR2 YYEKEE (reference sequence). The full variable domain, its missing parts supplied by reference TRBV5-5 and TRBJ1-2, is DAGVTQSPTHLIKTRGQQVTLRCSPISGHKSVSWYQQVLGQGPQFIFQYYEKEERGRGNFPDRFSARQFPNYSSELNVNALLLGDSALYLCASSPPGGNYGYTFGSGTRLTVV.

V is TRBV6-1 and J is TRBJ1-1; D not certain. CDR1 and CDR2 (germline): MNHNS, SASEGT. CDR3 length: 14 amino acids. Trimming pared 3 bases from V and 1 base from J, leaving 9 bases between. This chain's CDR3 is CASSDRPQNTEAFF. The CDR3 DNA sequence: TGTGCCAGCAGTGACAGGCCACAGAACACTGAAGCTTTCTTT.

This clone has only one observation. The chain combines TRBV10-1 with TRBJ2-2, with unresolved D. The germline CDR1 and CDR2 sequences are WNHNN and SYGVQD (reference sequence). V was cut by 6 bases and J by 2 bases, with 10 bases left in between. This CDR3 contains 14 residues. The CDR3 sequence: CASRSGSNTGELFF. The CDR3 DNA reads as TGCGCCAGCAGGTCAGGCTCTAACACCGGGGAGCTGTTTTTT.

The V gene is TRBV11-2, the J gene TRBJ2-3, with 11 nucleotides matching TRBD2. Trimming took 2 bases from V and 2 from J; bases not matched to a gene: 12. The germline CDR1 and CDR2 sequences are SGHAT and FQNNGV. The CDR3 covers 19 residues. This chain's CDR3 is CASSLLGELAGGLTDTQYF. CDR3 nucleotides: TGTGCCAGCAGCTTACTGGGGGAGCTAGCGGGGGGCCTCACAGATACGCAGTATTTT. The entire variable domain, with the rest obtained from reference TRBV11-2 and TRBJ2-3, is as follows: EAGVAQSPRYKIIEKRQSVAFWCNPISGHATLYWYQQILGQGPKLLIQFQNNGVVDDSQLPKDRFSAERLKGVDSTLKIQPAKLEDSAVYLCASSLLGELAGGLTDTQYFGPGTRLTVL.

This chain joins TRBV6-5 and TRBJ1-1; weak D call: TRBD1 (5 bases). CDR3 length: 16 amino acids. Between the trimmed V and J ends, which lost 3 bases and 0 bases, there was a span of 14 bases. From germline, CDR1 is MNHEY and CDR2 SVGAGI. The CDR3 protein is CASSYWGGTLNTEAFF. CDR3 in DNA: TGTGCCAGCAGTTATTGGGGAGGGACGTTGAACACTGAAGCTTTCTTT.

The rearrangement uses TRBV2 and TRBJ1-2; possibly TRBD1 for D (6 bases). Per the germline V gene, CDR1 is SNHLY and CDR2 is FYNNEI. The length of the CDR3 is 13 residues. V gave up 8 bases and J gave up 5 bases, with 15 bases separating them. CDR3 nucleotides: TGTGCCAGCGACAGCCGAGGGACATATGGCTACACCTTC. Protein product: CASDSRGTYGYTF.

At least ten counts were recorded for this clone. The chain employs TRBV5-1 and TRBJ2-5; 13 nucleotides match TRBD2. The germline V gene encodes CDR1 SGHRS and CDR2 YFSETQ. The CDR3 length is 17 residues. V was pared by 4 bases and J by 7 bases, with 13 bases of the junction left unmatched. Here the CDR3 reads CASSLLTSGGTGGTQYF. CDR3 in DNA: TGCGCCAGCAGCCTCTTGACTAGCGGGGGGACCGGGGGGACCCAGTACTTC.

The V call is TRBV2, the J call TRBJ2-1, with 10 bases that match TRBD2. Germline V gene data show CDR1 as SNHLY and CDR2 as FYNNEI. The CDR3 is 16 amino acids. The J segment lost 4 bases and the V segment lost 7 bases, leaving 10 bases of the junction unmatched. The CDR3 sequence: CASTALVSGGYNEQFF. The CDR3 region has the DNA TGTGCCAGCACCGCCCTGGTTAGCGGGGGGTACAATGAGCAGTTCTTC. Using reference TRBV2 and TRBJ2-1 for the parts outside the CDR3, the full variable domain is EPEVTQTPSHQVTQMGQEVILRCVPISNHLYFYWYRQILGQKVEFLVSFYNNEISEKSEIFDDQFSVERPDGSNFTLKIRSTKLEDSAMYFCASTALVSGGYNEQFFGPGTRLTVL.

The V gene is TRBV18, the J gene TRBJ1-4, with TRBD1 matching 8 bases. The CDR3 totals 15 residues. The V gene's germline CDR1 is KGHSH and CDR2 LQKENI. V lost 3 bases to trimming and J lost 8 bases; unmatched junction nucleotides: 8. Here the CDR3 reads CASSPPAQGVEKLFF. DNA for the CDR3: TGTGCCAGCTCACCCCCGGCACAGGGGGTAGAAAAACTGTTTTTT.

The chain has TRBV2 and TRBJ2-3, with TRBD2 matching 11 bases. V lost 5 bases and J lost 4; bases outside the gene matches: 5. Germline CDR1 is SNHLY and CDR2 is FYNNEI. The CDR3 has 15 amino acids. CDR3 region: CASSLTSGGPDTQYF. CDR3 bases: TGTGCCAGCAGTCTAACTAGCGGGGGTCCAGATACGCAGTATTTT.

The chain uses TRBV4-1 and TRBJ1-3; D is possibly TRBD1 (6 bases). CDR3 length equals 16 residues. Trimming removed 1 base at V and 3 bases at J, with 13 bases between. CDR1 and CDR2 from the germline V gene are MGHRA and YSYEKL. The CDR3 sequence is CASSQVGQIFGNTIYF. In DNA form, the CDR3 reads TGCGCCAGCAGCCAAGTTGGACAGATCTTTGGAAACACCATATATTTT.

The CDR3 DNA reads TGTGCCAGTAGTATAGTCCCGACAGGGTACACTGAAGCTTTCTTT. Amino acid sequence: CASSIVPTGYTEAFF. V is TRBV19 and J is TRBJ1-1; 7 bases fit TRBD1. Unmatched junction bases numbered 5, after V lost 1 base and J lost 3 bases. Germline lookup yields CDR1 LNHDA and CDR2 SQIVND (reference sequence). CDR3 length equals 15 residues.

The chain couples TRBV5-4 to TRBJ2-2, with TRBD1 identical over 7 bases. From germline, CDR1 is SGHNT and CDR2 YYREEE (reference sequence). Trimming took 0 bases from V and 2 from J; bases not matched to a gene: 4. The length of the CDR3 is 16 residues. CDR3 amino acids: CASSLGGTANTGELFF. The CDR3 DNA reads as TGTGCCAGCAGCTTGGGAGGGACAGCCAACACCGGGGAGCTGTTTTTT.

The genes are TRBV5-4 and TRBJ2-7; TRBD2 agrees at 12 bases. With V trimmed by 3 bases and J by 6 bases, 4 bases remained unmatched. CDR1 and CDR2 (germline): SGHNT, YYREEE (reference sequence). The CDR3 has 14 residues. DNA of the CDR3: TGTGCCAGCAGCTCCGGACTAGCGGGATCCGAGCAGTACGTC. Its translation is CASSSGLAGSEQYV.

This clone appeared a few times. The rearrangement joins TRBV5-4 to TRBJ1-2; D is perhaps TRBD1 (5 bases). CDR1 and CDR2 (germline): SGHNT, YYREEE (reference sequence). Between the trimmed V and J ends, which lost 3 bases and 2 bases, there was a span of 11 bases. The CDR3 is 14 residues long. In nucleotides, the CDR3 is TGTGCCAGCAGCTCAGGGCAGTACAACTATGGCTACACCTTC. It is translated as CASSSGQYNYGYTF.

The chain recombines TRBV29-1 with TRBJ1-2; TRBD1 matches at 10 bases. Germline V gives CDR1 SQVTM, CDR2 ANQGSEA. The length of the CDR3 is 12 residues. V lost 7 bases to trimming and J lost 2 bases; unmatched junction nucleotides: 1. The DNA for the CDR3 is TGCAGCGGACAGGGGGCCAACTATGGCTACACCTTC. Amino acid sequence: CSGQGANYGYTF.

The chain joins TRBV4-2 to TRBJ2-1, with D perhaps matching TRBD2 (6 bases). The ends were cut back, 1 base at V and 8 bases at J, with 9 bases in the middle. This CDR3 is 13 amino acids long. Germline CDR1 LGHNA, CDR2 YNFKEQ. The CDR3 is CASSQGGVDEQFF. CDR3 sequence (DNA): TGTGCCAGCAGCCAAGGGGGGGTTGATGAGCAGTTCTTC.

This clone is a singleton in its sample. The V gene is TRBV9, the J gene TRBJ2-3; a weak D match, TRBD2 (6 bases). The CDR3 has 17 amino acids. Trimming shortened V by 0 bases and J by 1 base, and 15 bases separated the two germline ends. Germline V gene sequence: CDR1 SGDLS, CDR2 YYNGEE. In DNA, the CDR3 is TGTGCCAGCAGCGTAGCCTACTTGCCGGGAGGCACAGATACGCAGTATTTT. Translating gives CASSVAYLPGGTDTQYF. Supplemented by reference TRBV9 and TRBJ2-3, the full variable domain reads DSGVTQTPKHLITATGQRVTLRCSPRSGDLSVYWYQQSLDQGLQFLIQYYNGEERAKGNILERFSAQQFPDLHSELNLSSLELGDSALYFCASSVAYLPGGTDTQYFGPGTRLTVL.

This chain links TRBV29-1 with TRBJ1-1; no clear D gene. The CDR3 runs to 11 residues. The germline V gene has CDR1 SQVTM and CDR2 ANQGSEA. V lost 4 bases and J 10 bases, leaving 13 bases between the germline ends. CDR3 protein: CSVAPGSSAFF. As DNA, the CDR3 is TGCAGCGTTGCACCCGGTTCGTCAGCTTTCTTT. Based on the CDR3 plus reference TRBV29-1 and TRBJ1-1, the full variable domain is SAVISQKPSRDICQRGTSLTIQCQVDSQVTMMFWYRQQPGQSLTLIATANQGSEATYESGFVIDKFPISRPNLTFSTLTVSNMSPEDSSIYLCSVAPGSSAFFGQGTRLTVV.

CDR3 sequence (DNA): TGTGCCAGCACTTTACAGAGGGGGTATAATTCACCCCTCCACTTT. Protein: CASTLQRGYNSPLHF. V gene TRBV2 combines with J gene TRBJ1-6, with D tentatively TRBD1 (6 bases). Germline V gene sequence: CDR1 SNHLY, CDR2 FYNNEI. Trimming pared 7 bases from V and 4 bases from J, leaving 14 bases between. The CDR3 contains 15 residues.

V gene TRBV12-5 combines with J gene TRBJ2-5; 8 bases map to TRBD1. V trimming: 4 bases; J trimming: 1 base; junction bases outside the gene matches: 5. CDR3 length equals 15 residues. Germline CDR1 and CDR2: LGHNT and FRNRAP. The CDR3 DNA is TGTGCTAGTGGTTCGGGACAGGTACGCCAAGAGACCCAGTACTTC. Amino acid sequence: CASGSGQVRQETQYF.

In its sample, this clone was seen once. The V and J genes are TRBV4-1 and TRBJ2-2; 11 positions agree with TRBD1. CDR3 size: 16 residues. Trimming cost V 3 bases and J 5 bases; bases outside gene matches: 5. CDR1 MGHRA and CDR2 YSYEKL come from the germline V gene. CDR3 region: CASSQGQGEYTGELFF. The CDR3 nucleotides read TGCGCCAGCAGCCAGGGACAGGGGGAGTATACCGGGGAGCTGTTTTTT.

The V call is TRBV5-8, the J call TRBJ1-1, with 11 bases aligning to TRBD1. With V trimmed by 0 bases and J by 0 bases, 10 bases remained unmatched. The CDR3 contains 19 residues. Germline V CDR1 and CDR2: SGHTS, YDEGEE. CDR3 in DNA: TGTGCCAGCAGCTTGGAGGAAGGGACAGGGGGAACCCTGAACACTGAAGCTTTCTTT. This codes for CASSLEEGTGGTLNTEAFF.